The subject of this entry is one TCR beta chain. The sample comes from a study of blood T cell repertoires in COVID-19. Clones were read by immunoSEQ multiplex PCR, and TCRdb kept only the in-frame ones, dropping some. This table holds approximately 350,000 clones, roughly nine tenths found once. CDR1 and CDR2 (germline): LGHNA, YSLEER. The CDR3 runs 17 residues. V trimming: 1 base; J trimming: 6 bases; junction bases outside the gene matches: 11. Sequenced input: PBMCs or T cells enriched from blood (not recorded which). This TCR was recovered from a man between 18 and 29 years old who had recovered from COVID-19. The rearrangement links TRBV4-3 to TRBJ1-4; 7 nucleotides line up with TRBD1. The CDR3 here is CASSQVLVGDSYEKLFF. Written as DNA, the CDR3 is TGCGCCAGCAGCCAAGTATTGGTAGGGGACAGTTATGAAAAACTGTTTTTT.